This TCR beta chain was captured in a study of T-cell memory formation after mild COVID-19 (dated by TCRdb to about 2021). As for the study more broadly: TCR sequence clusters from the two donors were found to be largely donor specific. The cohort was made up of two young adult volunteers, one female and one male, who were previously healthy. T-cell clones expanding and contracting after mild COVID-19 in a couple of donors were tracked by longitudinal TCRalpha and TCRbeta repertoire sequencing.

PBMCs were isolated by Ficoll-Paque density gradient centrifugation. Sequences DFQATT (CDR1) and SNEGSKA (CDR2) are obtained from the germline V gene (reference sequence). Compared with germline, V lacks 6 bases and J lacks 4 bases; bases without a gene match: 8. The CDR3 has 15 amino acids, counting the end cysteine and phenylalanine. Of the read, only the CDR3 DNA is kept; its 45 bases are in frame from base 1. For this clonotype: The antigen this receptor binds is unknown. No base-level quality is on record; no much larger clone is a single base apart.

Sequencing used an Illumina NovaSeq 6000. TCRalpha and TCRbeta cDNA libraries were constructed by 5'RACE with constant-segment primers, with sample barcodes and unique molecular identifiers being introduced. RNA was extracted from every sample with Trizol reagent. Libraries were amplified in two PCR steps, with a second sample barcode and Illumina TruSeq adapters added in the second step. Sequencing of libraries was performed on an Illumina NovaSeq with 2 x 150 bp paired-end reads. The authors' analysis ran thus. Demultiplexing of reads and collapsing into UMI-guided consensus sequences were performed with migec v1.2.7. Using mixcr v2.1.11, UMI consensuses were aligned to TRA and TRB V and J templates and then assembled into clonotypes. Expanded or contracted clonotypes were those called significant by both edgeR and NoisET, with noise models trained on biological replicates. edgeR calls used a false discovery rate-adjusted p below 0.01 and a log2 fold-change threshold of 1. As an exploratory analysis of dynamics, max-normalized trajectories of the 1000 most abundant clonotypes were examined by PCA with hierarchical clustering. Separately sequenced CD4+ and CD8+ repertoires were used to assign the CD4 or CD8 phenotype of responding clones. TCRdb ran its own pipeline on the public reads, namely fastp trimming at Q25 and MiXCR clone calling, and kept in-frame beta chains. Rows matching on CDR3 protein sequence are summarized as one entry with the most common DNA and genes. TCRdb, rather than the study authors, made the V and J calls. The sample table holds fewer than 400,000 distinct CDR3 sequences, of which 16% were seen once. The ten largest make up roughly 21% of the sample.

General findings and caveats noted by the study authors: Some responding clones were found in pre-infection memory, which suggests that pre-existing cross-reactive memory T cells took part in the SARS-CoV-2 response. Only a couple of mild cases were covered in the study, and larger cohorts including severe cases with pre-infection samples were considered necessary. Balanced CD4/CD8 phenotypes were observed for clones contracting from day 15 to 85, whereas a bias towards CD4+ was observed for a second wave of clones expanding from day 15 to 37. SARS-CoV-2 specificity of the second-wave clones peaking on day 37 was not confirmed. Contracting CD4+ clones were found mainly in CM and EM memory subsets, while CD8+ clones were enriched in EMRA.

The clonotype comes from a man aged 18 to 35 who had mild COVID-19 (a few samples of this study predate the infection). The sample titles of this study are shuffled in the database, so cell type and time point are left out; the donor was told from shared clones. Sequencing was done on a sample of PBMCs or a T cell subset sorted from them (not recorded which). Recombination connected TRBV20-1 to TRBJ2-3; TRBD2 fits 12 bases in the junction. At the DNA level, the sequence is TGCAGTGCGAAAGCCGCTAGCGGGGGGGCAGATACGCAGTATTTT. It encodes CSAKAASGGADTQYF.